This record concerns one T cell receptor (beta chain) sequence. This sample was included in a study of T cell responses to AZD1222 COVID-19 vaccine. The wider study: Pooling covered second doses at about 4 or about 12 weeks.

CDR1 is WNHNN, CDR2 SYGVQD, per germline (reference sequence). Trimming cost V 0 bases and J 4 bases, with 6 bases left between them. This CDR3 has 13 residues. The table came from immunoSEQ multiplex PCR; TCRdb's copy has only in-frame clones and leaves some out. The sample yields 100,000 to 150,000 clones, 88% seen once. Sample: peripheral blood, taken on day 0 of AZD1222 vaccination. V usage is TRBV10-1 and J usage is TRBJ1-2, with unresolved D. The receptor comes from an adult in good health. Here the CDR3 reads CASSESTSYGYTF. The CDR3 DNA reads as TGCGCCAGCAGTGAGTCGACCAGCTATGGCTACACCTTC.